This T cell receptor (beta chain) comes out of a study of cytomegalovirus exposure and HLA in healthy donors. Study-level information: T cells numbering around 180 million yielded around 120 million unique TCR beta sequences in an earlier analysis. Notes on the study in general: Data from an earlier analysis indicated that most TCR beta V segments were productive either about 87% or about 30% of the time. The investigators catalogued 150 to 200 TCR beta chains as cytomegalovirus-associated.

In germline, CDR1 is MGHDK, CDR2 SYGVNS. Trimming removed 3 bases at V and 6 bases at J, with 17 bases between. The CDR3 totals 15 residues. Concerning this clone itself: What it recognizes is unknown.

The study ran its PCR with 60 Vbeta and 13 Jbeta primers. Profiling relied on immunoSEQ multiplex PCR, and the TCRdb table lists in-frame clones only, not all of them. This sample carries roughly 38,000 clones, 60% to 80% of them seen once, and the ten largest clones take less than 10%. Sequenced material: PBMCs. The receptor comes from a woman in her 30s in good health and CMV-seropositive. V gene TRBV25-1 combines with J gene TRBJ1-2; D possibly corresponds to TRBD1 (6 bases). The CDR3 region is CASSEGAQVTDGYTF. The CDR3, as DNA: TGTGCCAGCAGTGAGGGGGCGCAGGTTACGGATGGCTACACCTTC.